A single sample is the source of the 14 T cell receptor beta chains below, sequenced in a study of blood T cell repertoires in COVID-19. Method: immunoSEQ multiplex PCR; TCRdb's copy keeps in-frame clones and lacks some. The data contain 290,000 or so clones, roughly 90% of them singletons. Sequenced input: PBMCs or T cells enriched from blood (not recorded which). Receptors were obtained from a woman younger than 30 with acute COVID-19.

V gene TRBV4-1 combines with J gene TRBJ1-1; maybe TRBD1 (5 bases). Trimming left V 0 bases short and J 4 bases short, with 12 bases between. This CDR3 has 15 residues. Germline CDR1 and CDR2: MGHRA and YSYEKL. The CDR3 spells CASSQDTVQGTEAFF. In DNA form, the CDR3 reads TGCGCCAGCAGCCAAGATACGGTCCAGGGCACTGAAGCTTTCTTT.

The gene calls are TRBV28 and TRBJ1-1, with D unresolved. Germline V lookup: CDR1 MDHEN, CDR2 SYDVKM. Trimming left V 1 base short and J 9 bases short, with 9 bases between. There are 12 residues in the CDR3. Here the CDR3 DNA reads TGTGCCAGCAGTTTATTGACAAGTAAAGCTTTCTTT. This gives the protein CASSLLTSKAFF.

V gene TRBV11-1 combines with J gene TRBJ1-4; TRBD1 is a possible D gene (5 bases). This CDR3 has 16 amino acids. Trimming took off 3 bases at V and 5 bases at J, with 16 bases between the two ends. The germline CDR1 and CDR2 sequences are SGHAT and FQDESV (reference sequence). The CDR3, as DNA: TGTGCCAGCAGCTTCTATACGCCAGGGATCAATGAAAAACTGTTTTTT. Its translation is CASSFYTPGINEKLFF.

The chain joins TRBV27 to TRBJ1-5; tentatively, D is TRBD1 (6 bases). Deletions cut 4 bases from V and 4 bases from J, with 14 bases between. Germline V lookup: CDR1 MNHEY, CDR2 SMNVEV (reference sequence). The CDR3 is 15 amino acids. The CDR3: CASSSEGVGNQPQHF. CDR3 nucleotide sequence: TGTGCCAGCAGTTCCGAGGGGGTCGGAAATCAGCCCCAGCATTTT.

The chain is built from TRBV27 and TRBJ1-1; 10 nucleotides align to TRBD1. CDR3 size: 14 residues. CDR1 is MNHEY and CDR2 is SMNVEV in the germline V gene (reference sequence). With 2 bases clipped from V and 5 bases from J, the junction kept 2 bases outside the gene matches. Written as DNA, the CDR3 is TGTGCCAGCAGTTTAGGGACAGGGGATACTGAAGCTTTCTTT. It codes for CASSLGTGDTEAFF.

The table lists this clone with a count of one. CDR3 amino acids: CASSERTALYGYTF. CDR3 in DNA: TGTGCCAGCAGTGAGCGGACAGCTCTCTATGGCTACACCTTC. The chain carries TRBV2 and TRBJ1-2, with D maybe TRBD1 (6 bases). Germline V gives CDR1 SNHLY, CDR2 FYNNEI. V lost 3 bases, J lost 4 bases, and 12 bases lay in between. This CDR3 spans 14 amino acids.

J is TRBJ1-1 and V is TRBV9; 7 nucleotides match TRBD1. The CDR3 extends over 16 amino acids. CDR1 SGDLS and CDR2 YYNGEE come from the germline V gene. V lost 4 bases and J lost 0; bases outside the gene matches: 9. CDR3: CASSMRQGVLNTEAFF. CDR3 bases: TGTGCCAGCAGCATGAGACAGGGTGTTCTGAACACTGAAGCTTTCTTT.

This rearrangement joins TRBV6-4 to TRBJ1-1; D is ambiguous. The germline V gene has CDR1 MRHNA and CDR2 SNTAGT. The CDR3 has 14 amino acids. V was clipped by 5 bases and J by 0 bases, with 10 bases between them. The CDR3 reads CASSRTGMNTEAFF. The CDR3 nucleotides read TGTGCCAGCAGTAGGACGGGAATGAACACTGAAGCTTTCTTT.

This chain connects TRBV11-2 to TRBJ2-2; 8 nucleotides match TRBD2. The CDR3 totals 18 residues. Germline loops: CDR1 SGHAT, CDR2 FQNNGV. With V trimmed by 3 bases and J by 1 base, 10 bases remained unmatched. DNA of the CDR3: TGTGCCAGCAGCTTGAGGTTGGGCCTAGCGGGGAACACCGGGGAGCTGTTTTTT. Amino acid sequence: CASSLRLGLAGNTGELFF. The whole variable domain, remainder taken from reference TRBV11-2 and TRBJ2-2, is EAGVAQSPRYKIIEKRQSVAFWCNPISGHATLYWYQQILGQGPKLLIQFQNNGVVDDSQLPKDRFSAERLKGVDSTLKIQPAKLEDSAVYLCASSLRLGLAGNTGELFFGEGSRLTVL.

The chain uses TRBV19 and TRBJ1-3; D not certain. Per germline, CDR1 LNHDA and CDR2 SQIVND (reference sequence). The CDR3 is made up of 16 amino acids. The V end was cut by 3 bases, the J end by 0 bases, with 12 bases between. CDR3 in amino acids: CASSMRPLNSGNTIYF. The CDR3 nucleotides read TGTGCCAGTAGTATGCGGCCTCTAAACTCTGGAAACACCATATATTTT.

The chain carries TRBV15 and TRBJ2-7, with a weak D call TRBD2 (5 bases). Per germline, CDR1 LNHNV and CDR2 YYDKDF (reference sequence). The CDR3 consists of 15 residues. V lost 4 bases and J lost 3, with 16 bases in between. The CDR3 bases are TGTGCCACCAGCAAGGACTCCAGAAGGTTCTACGAGCAGTACTTC. This gives the protein CATSKDSRRFYEQYF.

CDR3 region: CASSLARRVDSNQPQHF. The CDR3 DNA is TGTGCCAGCAGCTTGGCTAGGCGGGTGGATAGCAATCAGCCCCAGCATTTT. V gene TRBV5-8 combines with J gene TRBJ1-5; no clear D gene. The CDR3 runs to 17 residues. Between the trimmed V and J ends, which lost 0 bases and 0 bases, there was a span of 13 bases. CDR1 is SGHTS, CDR2 YDEGEE, per germline.

This chain uses TRBV10-3 with TRBJ2-6, with 7 nucleotides matching TRBD1. V shed 1 base, J shed 12 bases, and the junction held 3 bases outside the gene matches. This CDR3 spans 13 amino acids. Looked up from germline, CDR1 is ENHRY and CDR2 is SYGVKD. The CDR3 loop reads CAISELQGIVLTF. The CDR3 nucleotides read TGTGCCATCAGTGAGTTACAGGGGATCGTCCTGACTTTC.

The rearrangement joins TRBV7-9 to TRBJ1-5; the D gene is possibly TRBD1 (6 bases). Trimming took off 3 bases at V and 7 bases at J, with 13 bases between the two ends. The germline CDR1 and CDR2 sequences are SEHNR and FQNEAQ (reference sequence). The CDR3 consists of 14 residues. CDR3: CASSLGYRDQPQHF. The CDR3 DNA sequence: TGTGCCAGCAGCTTGGGGTACAGGGACCAGCCCCAGCATTTT.